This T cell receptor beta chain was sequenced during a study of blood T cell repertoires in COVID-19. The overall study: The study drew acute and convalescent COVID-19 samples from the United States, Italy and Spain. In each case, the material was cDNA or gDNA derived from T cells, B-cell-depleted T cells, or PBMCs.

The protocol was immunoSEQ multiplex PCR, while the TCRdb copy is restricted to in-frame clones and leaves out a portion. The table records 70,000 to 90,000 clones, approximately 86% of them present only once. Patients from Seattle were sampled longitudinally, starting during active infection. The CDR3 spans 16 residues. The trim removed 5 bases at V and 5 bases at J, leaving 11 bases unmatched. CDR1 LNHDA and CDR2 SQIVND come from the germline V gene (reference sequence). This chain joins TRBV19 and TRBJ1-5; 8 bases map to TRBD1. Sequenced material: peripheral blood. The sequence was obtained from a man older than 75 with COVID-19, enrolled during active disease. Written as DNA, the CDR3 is TGTGCCAGTAGTGTCAGCGGACAGGGTCTAGATCAGCCCCAGCATTTT. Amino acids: CASSVSGQGLDQPQHF. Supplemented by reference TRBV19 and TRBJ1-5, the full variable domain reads DGGITQSPKYLFRKEGQNVTLSCEQNLNHDAMYWYRQDPGQGLRLIYYSQIVNDFQKGDIAEGYSVSREKKESFPLTVTSAQKNPTAFYLCASSVSGQGLDQPQHFGDGTRLSIL.